This T cell receptor beta chain comes out of a study of blood T cell repertoires in COVID-19. At the level of the study: The United States, Italy and Spain were the sources of the acute and convalescent COVID-19 samples.

This CDR3 has 14 residues. Germline CDR1 and CDR2: MGHRA and YSYEKL. V lost 4 bases, J lost 4 bases, and 11 bases lay in between. Sequencing used immunoSEQ multiplex PCR; TCRdb keeps in-frame clones, though not all of them. Counted here are approximately 69,000 clones, more than 60% occurring once; the ten biggest clones make up 22%. The receptor's source is a man aged 55 to 70 with acute or convalescent COVID-19. Material: peripheral blood. The V and J genes are TRBV4-1 and TRBJ2-1; TRBD1 might be the D (5 bases). The CDR3: CASSPLQGYNEQFF. CDR3 nucleotides: TGCGCCAGCAGCCCACTCCAGGGATACAATGAGCAGTTCTTC.